This T cell receptor (beta chain) was sequenced for a study of blood T cell repertoires in COVID-19. At the level of the study: The origin of the acute and convalescent COVID-19 samples was the United States, Italy and Spain. T cells, B-cell-depleted T cells, or PBMCs provided the cDNA or gDNA that served as material.

The V end lost 1 base, the J end lost 7 bases, and 11 bases lay between the germline ends. The CDR3 extends over 13 amino acids. Germline CDR1 SGHTS, CDR2 YDEGEE. Original processing notes: Reference gene primers were amplified, and this amplification served to estimate nucleated cell counts. Libraries were prepared by immunoSEQ multiplex PCR; TCRdb keeps only in-frame clonotypes and omits some of them. That table is the source of V, J and clone size, and D and trimming were worked out from the DNA. The data contain 110,000 to 150,000 clones, around 82% of them seen just once; the ten biggest clones take up less than 5.5%.

The rearrangement uses TRBV5-8 and TRBJ1-1; D gene unclear. The sequencing input was peripheral blood. This sequence was found in a woman aged 50 to 65 with acute or convalescent COVID-19. CDR3 sequence (DNA): TGTGCCAGCAGCTTGTTATCCGCGGTTGAAGCTTTCTTT. It is translated as CASSLLSAVEAFF. Using reference TRBV5-8 and TRBJ1-1 for the parts outside the CDR3, the full variable domain is EAGVTQSPTHLIKTRGQQATLRCSPISGHTSVYWYQQALGLGLQFLLWYDEGEERNRGNFPPRFSGRQFPNYSSELNVNALELEDSALYLCASSLLSAVEAFFGQGTRLTVV.